This note documents a single TCR beta chain sequence. Seattle cases were enrolled at active infection and followed longitudinally. Produced via immunoSEQ multiplex PCR; TCRdb's table is partial and in-frame only. The sample holds around 190,000 clones, about 88% seen once. This specimen comes from a study of blood T cell repertoires in COVID-19. Across the study: Researchers got acute and convalescent COVID-19 samples from the United States, Italy and Spain.

Per the germline V gene, CDR1 is MNHEY and CDR2 is SMNVEV (reference sequence). The CDR3 is 15 residues long. V was cut by 7 bases and J by 4 bases, with 16 bases left in between. The chain recombines TRBV27 with TRBJ2-2; TRBD1 is a possible D gene (5 bases). Sample: peripheral blood. The sequence was collected from a man over 45 with COVID-19, enrolled during active disease. The chain's CDR3 is CASTMSRVGTGELFF. As DNA, the CDR3 is TGTGCCAGCACCATGTCCAGGGTGGGCACCGGGGAGCTGTTTTTT.